This T cell receptor beta chain originates from a study of T-cell reconstitution after alpha-beta-depleted transplantation in children. The CDR3 contains 19 residues. Unmatched junction bases numbered 14, after V lost 6 bases and J lost 0 bases. In germline, CDR1 is DFQATT, CDR2 SNEGSKA (reference sequence). Library preparation (for TCRbeta) was performed with unique molecular identifiers. TCRdb redid the calling of the PCR reads with MiXCR, one entry per CDR3 protein. The profile shows about 610,000 distinct CDR3 sequences, about 10% of them singletons. This TCR came from a human donor who donated a stem cell graft to a child with acute myeloid leukemia. The source material was PBMCs from the stem cell graft donor, sampled from the stem cell graft. The rearrangement links TRBV20-1 to TRBJ2-1; 13 bases align to TRBD2. In nucleotides, the CDR3 is TGCAGTGCCCTTGCCCCGGGACTAGCGGGACGGACCTCCTACAATGAGCAGTTCTTC. This sequence encodes CSALAPGLAGRTSYNEQFF.